This TCR beta chain was sequenced during a study of cytomegalovirus exposure and HLA in healthy donors. General study results and limits: Analysis performed later found 15,000 or so TCR beta sequences associated with HLA alleles at 0.05 false discovery rate. Later on, an analysis showed TCR association rates differing by HLA locus, with DRB1 the most and HLA-C the fewest. Owing to their indistinguishability, certain V segments, notably TRBV6-2 and TRBV6-3, were excluded.

PCR used 60 Vbeta primers and 13 Jbeta primers. Generated by immunoSEQ multiplex PCR, the TCRdb table keeps only in-frame clones and is missing some. The sample yields 200,000 to 250,000 clones, almost 80% seen once. On this clone: The antigen remains undetermined.

Germline CDR1 reads SGHVS; CDR2 reads FQNEAQ. The CDR3 length is 17 residues. Sample: PBMCs. The chain joins TRBV7-8 to TRBJ2-5; a possible D gene is TRBD2 (5 bases). Judging by the DNA end, TRBJ2-7 fits better; the J call may be wrong. The TCR sequence derives from a male donor in good health and CMV-seronegative. CDR3 in amino acids: CASSSPIGRSGTYEQYF. DNA for the CDR3: TGTGCCAGCAGCTCACCAATTGGCAGGAGCGGTACCTACGAGCAGTACTTC.